This T cell receptor (beta chain) was captured by sequencing in a study of cytomegalovirus exposure and HLA in healthy donors. 60 Vbeta and 13 Jbeta primers were used in PCR. Only in-frame clones appear in the TCRdb table, and some are missing; sequencing was by immunoSEQ multiplex PCR. Of 150,000 to 180,000 clones in the sample, around 80% were seen once. General study results and limits: As a later analysis revealed, the rate of TCR association differed by HLA locus, with DRB1 most and HLA-C fewest. TCR beta V- and J-gene trimming was later associated with a missense DCLRE1C variant. The authors excluded some V segments, including TRBV6-2 and TRBV6-3, as indistinguishable.

Comments on this clone: What it binds is unknown.

V was clipped by 4 bases and J by 3 bases; unmatched bases: 12. The germline V gene has CDR1 SEHNR and CDR2 FQNEAQ (reference sequence). This CDR3 is 17 amino acids long. The chain links TRBV7-9 to TRBJ2-3, with TRBD2 matching 8 bases. This clonotype was sampled from a woman aged 40 to 50 in good health and CMV-seropositive. Source material: PBMCs. The chain's CDR3 is CASSSRLARGVTDTQYF. The CDR3 DNA reads TGTGCCAGCAGCTCCAGACTAGCGCGCGGTGTTACAGATACGCAGTATTTT. The variable domain in full, with the rest retrieved from reference TRBV7-9 and TRBJ2-3, is DTGVSQNPRHKITKRGQNVTFRCDPISEHNRLYWYRQTLGQGPEFLTYFQNEAQLEKSRLLSDRFSAERPKGSFSTLEIQRTEQGDSAMYLCASSSRLARGVTDTQYFGPGTRLTVL.